This T cell receptor beta chain was observed in a study of T cells in Graves' hyperthyroidism and ophthalmopathy (dated 2019 in TCRdb). Background on the whole study: Peripheral blood samples were taken at the time of initial diagnosis, prior to any treatment. After sampling, hyperthyroidism patients received methimazole starting at 30 mg daily, and ophthalmopathy patients received high-dose intravenous methylprednisolone. Prospective prediction of ophthalmopathy was tested in an independent validation cohort of 18 to 20 hyperthyroidism patients and 15 to 17 patients who later progressed to ophthalmopathy. To identify distinguishing TCR V-J signatures, a discovery cohort of about a hundred patients was used, comprising 43 with Graves' ophthalmopathy and about 59 with stable Graves' hyperthyroidism. The roughly 99 discovery patients were divided at random into training and test sets in a 7:3 ratio. TCR Vbeta CDR3 sequencing of approximately 140 peripheral blood samples (approximately 44 ophthalmopathy, under 80 hyperthyroidism and approximately 17 progressor patients) is reported in the paper. Thyroid tissue and blood T-cell repertoires from over 5 Graves' hyperthyroidism patients were also compared in the study. Points the paper makes about the study in general: In validation, the model predicted progression to ophthalmopathy with over 65% sensitivity and 72% to 75% specificity, a median of about 6.7 months before onset. A model built on a 13 V-J signature distinguished ophthalmopathy from stable hyperthyroidism, reaching about 88% sensitivity and around 81% specificity in cross-validation and 80%/75% in testing. No statistical method was used to set the sample size in advance, and investigators knew the group allocation. Most expanded thyroid clonotypes (frequency above 0.001) were also detected in blood, suggesting blood repertoires may reflect thyroid immune responses.

The TCR beta CDR3 regions were amplified from the RNA transcripts. A first-round RT-PCR of the TCR CDR3 used the HTBI primer set with the Qiagen OneStep RT-PCR kit. Libraries were constructed in a second round of multiplex PCR, after which size selection and purification were carried out. Sequencing of the libraries was done on an Illumina HiSeq2000 using paired-end 100 bp reads. The paper's data handling went like this. SOAPnuke was used to process the raw data, with reads discarded if the reads contained adapters or uncalled bases, had a mean Phred below 15, or lacked an exact constant-primer or identifier match. COPE v1.2.5 was used to merge high-quality paired reads, and clonotypes were defined as unique nucleotide sequences. MiTCR v1.1 was used to align the clonotypes against IMGT TRBV, TRBD and TRBJ reference segments. The analysis included only V-J combinations with a frequency above 0.0001, which together covered roughly 99% of the repertoires. A TCS score was defined as the ratio between F50 (clonal expansion) and ExV (chaos), using BLOSUM62-based TCRdist between CDR3 peptides within each V-J. Welch's t-statistics and random forest reduced just over 500 V-J features to under 15, which were used in a naive Bayes classifier (R e1071). The Morisita-Horn index was used to measure how similar the thyroid and blood repertoires were. TCRdb redid the processing of the public reads, applying fastp at Q25 and MiXCR, and retained in-frame beta chains. Every CDR3 protein is listed once, alongside the most common genes and DNA of its rows. TCRdb assigned the V and J calls; the authors' analysis was not used. This sample has about 55,000 distinct CDR3 sequences in its table, and 53% of those were observed once. Approximately 3.4% of the sample is held by the ten biggest clonotypes.

Moderately to severely active disease, a Clinical Activity Score of at least 3, a NOSPECS grade of at least 4, and a duration under 3 months were present in ophthalmopathy patients. Patients with uncontrolled infections, other autoimmune diseases, pregnancy or lactation were excluded. Diagnoses were based on clinical symptoms, serum thyroxine and TRAb, thyroid ultrasound and orbital computed tomography. Ficoll-Paque density gradient centrifugation was used to isolate PBMCs from about 9 ml of fresh peripheral blood. Total RNA was extracted with Trizol reagent, and quality was checked on an Agilent 2100 Bioanalyzer. CDR1 and CDR2, looked up from the germline V gene, are ENHRY and SYGVKD. Relative to germline, V is missing 4 bases and J is missing 7 bases, with 7 bases of the junction outside any gene match. From cysteine to phenylalanine, the CDR3 is 15 amino acids long. The only DNA kept is the CDR3, 45 bases in frame from the first base.

In its sample, this clonotype was seen many times. The antigen it binds to is not known. No base quality values were provided; no much bigger clone lies one nucleotide off. The clonotype originates from a woman in her fifties or sixties with Graves' ophthalmopathy. Here the chain combines TRBV10-3 and TRBJ2-1, and 10 junctional nucleotides match TRBD1. Material for sequencing was blood. The nucleotide sequence reads as follows: TGTGCCATCAGTGGAGACAGGGGGCTGGATAATGAGCAGTTCTTC. Protein translation: CAISGDRGLDNEQFF.